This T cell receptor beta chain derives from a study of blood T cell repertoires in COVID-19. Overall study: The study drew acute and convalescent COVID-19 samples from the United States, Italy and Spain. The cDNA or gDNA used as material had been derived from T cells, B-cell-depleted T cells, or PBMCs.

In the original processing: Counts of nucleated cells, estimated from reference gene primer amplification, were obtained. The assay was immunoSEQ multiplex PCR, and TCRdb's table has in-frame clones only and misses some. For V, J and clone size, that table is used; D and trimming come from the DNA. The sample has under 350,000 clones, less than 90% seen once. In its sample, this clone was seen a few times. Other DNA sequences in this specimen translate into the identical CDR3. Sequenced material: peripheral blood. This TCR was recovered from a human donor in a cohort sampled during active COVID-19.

CDR3 loop: CASSLTGNYGYTF. The CDR3 DNA sequence: TGTGCCAGCAGTTTAACAGGAAACTATGGCTACACCTTC. V gene TRBV28 combines with J gene TRBJ1-2; TRBD1 might be the D (5 bases). This CDR3 has 13 residues. Germline values: CDR1 MDHEN, CDR2 SYDVKM. Trimming cost V 2 bases and J 2 bases, with 6 bases left between them.